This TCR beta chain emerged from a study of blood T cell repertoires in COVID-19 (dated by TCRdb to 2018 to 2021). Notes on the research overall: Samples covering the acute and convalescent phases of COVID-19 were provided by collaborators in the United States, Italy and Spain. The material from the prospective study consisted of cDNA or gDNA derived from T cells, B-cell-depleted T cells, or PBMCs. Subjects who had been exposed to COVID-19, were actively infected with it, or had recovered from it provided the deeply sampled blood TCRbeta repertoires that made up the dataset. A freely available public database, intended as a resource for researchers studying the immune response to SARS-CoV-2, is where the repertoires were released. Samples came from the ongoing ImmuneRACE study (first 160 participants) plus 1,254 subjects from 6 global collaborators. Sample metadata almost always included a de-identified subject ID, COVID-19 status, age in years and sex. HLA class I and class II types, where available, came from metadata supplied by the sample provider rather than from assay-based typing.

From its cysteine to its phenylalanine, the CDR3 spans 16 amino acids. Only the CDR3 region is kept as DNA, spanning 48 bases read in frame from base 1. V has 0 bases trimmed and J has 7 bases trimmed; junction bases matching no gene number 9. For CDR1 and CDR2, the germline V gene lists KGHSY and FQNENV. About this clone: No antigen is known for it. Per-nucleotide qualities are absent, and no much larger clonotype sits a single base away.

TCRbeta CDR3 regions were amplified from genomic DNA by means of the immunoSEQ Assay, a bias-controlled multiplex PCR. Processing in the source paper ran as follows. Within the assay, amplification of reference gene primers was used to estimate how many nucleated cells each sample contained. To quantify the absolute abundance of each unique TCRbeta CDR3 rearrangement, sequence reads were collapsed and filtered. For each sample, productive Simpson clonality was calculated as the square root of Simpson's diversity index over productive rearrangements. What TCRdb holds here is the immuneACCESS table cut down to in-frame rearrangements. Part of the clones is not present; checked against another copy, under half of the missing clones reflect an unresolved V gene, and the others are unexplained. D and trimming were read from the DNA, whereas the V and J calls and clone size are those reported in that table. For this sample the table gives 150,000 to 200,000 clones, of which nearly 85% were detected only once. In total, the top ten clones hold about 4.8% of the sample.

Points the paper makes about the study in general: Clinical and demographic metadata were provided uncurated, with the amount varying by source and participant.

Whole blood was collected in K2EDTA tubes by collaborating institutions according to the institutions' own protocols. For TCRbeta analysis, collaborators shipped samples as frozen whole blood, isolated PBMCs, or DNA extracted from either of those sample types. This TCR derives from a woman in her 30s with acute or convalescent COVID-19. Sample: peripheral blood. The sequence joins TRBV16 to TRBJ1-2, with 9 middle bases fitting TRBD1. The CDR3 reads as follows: CASSQSSQGARRGYTF. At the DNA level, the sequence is TGTGCCAGCAGCCAATCATCACAGGGGGCTCGGCGTGGCTACACCTTC. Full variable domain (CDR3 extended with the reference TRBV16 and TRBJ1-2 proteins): GEEVAQTPKHLVRGEGQKAKLYCAPIKGHSYVFWYQQVLKNEFKFLISFQNENVFDETGMPKERFSAKCLPNSPCSLEIQATKLEDSAVYFCASSQSSQGARRGYTFGSGTRLTVV.